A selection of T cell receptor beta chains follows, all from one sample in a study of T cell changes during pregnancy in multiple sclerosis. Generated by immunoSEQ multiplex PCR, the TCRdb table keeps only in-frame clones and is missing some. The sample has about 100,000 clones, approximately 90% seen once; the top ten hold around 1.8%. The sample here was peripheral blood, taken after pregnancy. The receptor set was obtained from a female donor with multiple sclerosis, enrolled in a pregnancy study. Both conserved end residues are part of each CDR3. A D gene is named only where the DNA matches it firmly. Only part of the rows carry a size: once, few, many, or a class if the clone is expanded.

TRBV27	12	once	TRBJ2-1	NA	CASSLRGIEQFF	TGTGCCAGCAGTTTAAGGGGCATTGAGCAGTTCTTC
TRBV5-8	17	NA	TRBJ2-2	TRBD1	CASSPRSGQGAIGELFF	TGTGCCAGCAGCCCCCGTAGTGGACAGGGGGCTATCGGGGAGCTGTTTTTT
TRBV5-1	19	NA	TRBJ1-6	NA	CASSLGGLSRGGGNSPLHF	TGCGCCAGCAGCTTGGGTGGACTCTCCAGGGGTGGGGGTAATTCACCCCTCCACTTT
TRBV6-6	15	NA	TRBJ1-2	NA	CASSYSEGTAYGYTF	TGTGCCAGCAGTTACTCGGAGGGGACGGCCTATGGCTACACCTTC
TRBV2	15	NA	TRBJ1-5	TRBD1	CASTPWDSSNQPQHF	TGTGCCAGCACCCCCTGGGACAGTAGCAATCAGCCCCAGCATTTT
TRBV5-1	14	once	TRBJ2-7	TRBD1	CASSGTGSPHEQYF	TGCGCCAGCAGCGGGACAGGGTCCCCCCACGAGCAGTACTTC
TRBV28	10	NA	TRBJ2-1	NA	CASSLNEQFF	TGTGCCAGCAGCCTCAATGAGCAGTTCTTC
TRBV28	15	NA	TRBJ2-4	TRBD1	CASSYRGLAKNIQYF	TGTGCCAGCAGCTACAGGGGGCTAGCCAAAAACATTCAGTACTTC
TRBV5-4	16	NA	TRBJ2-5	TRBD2	CASRTSSGRGDETQYF	TGTGCCAGCAGGACATCAAGCGGGAGGGGTGATGAGACCCAGTACTTC
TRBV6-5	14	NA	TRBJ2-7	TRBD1	CASSYNRDSYEQYF	TGTGCCAGCAGTTACAACCGGGACAGCTACGAGCAGTACTTC
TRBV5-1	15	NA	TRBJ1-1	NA	CASSLDGRGGTEAFF	TGCGCCAGCAGCTTGGACGGCAGAGGGGGCACTGAAGCTTTCTTT
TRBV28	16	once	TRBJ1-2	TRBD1	CASSLLGQGRDYGYTF	TGTGCCAGCAGTTTGTTGGGACAGGGACGGGACTATGGCTACACCTTC
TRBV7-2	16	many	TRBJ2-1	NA	CASSLAFGGGRNEQFF	TGTGCCAGCAGCTTAGCCTTTGGGGGGGGGCGGAATGAGCAGTTCTTC
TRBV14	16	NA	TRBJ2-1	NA	CASSPPRRGSYNEQFF	TGTGCCAGCAGCCCCCCCCGAAGGGGAAGCTACAATGAGCAGTTCTTC
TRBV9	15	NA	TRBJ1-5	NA	CASSETPSSNQPQHF	TGTGCCAGCAGCGAAACACCCTCTAGCAATCAGCCCCAGCATTTT
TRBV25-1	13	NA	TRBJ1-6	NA	CASRDSAISPLHF	TGTGCCAGCAGGGACTCCGCCATTTCACCCCTCCACTTT
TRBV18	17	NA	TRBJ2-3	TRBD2	CASSPSSGGSGTDTQYF	TGTGCCAGCTCACCAAGTAGCGGGGGTTCGGGCACAGATACGCAGTATTTT
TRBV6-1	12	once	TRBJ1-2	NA	CASSDQGYGYTF	TGTGCCAGCAGTGACCAGGGCTATGGCTACACCTTC
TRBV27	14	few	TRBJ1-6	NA	CASSLGGVGSPLHF	TGTGCCAGCAGTTTAGGAGGGGTGGGGTCACCCCTCCACTTT
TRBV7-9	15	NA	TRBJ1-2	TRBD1	CASSLPGQGVDGYTF	TGTGCCAGCAGCCTGCCGGGACAGGGGGTCGATGGCTACACCTTC
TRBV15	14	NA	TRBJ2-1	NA	CATSRDTQAGKQFF	TGTGCCACCAGCAGAGATACTCAGGCGGGGAAACAGTTCTTC
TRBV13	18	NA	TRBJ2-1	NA	CASSLFTLGQKFYNEQFF	TGTGCCAGCAGCTTATTCACTTTGGGGCAGAAATTCTACAATGAGCAGTTCTTC
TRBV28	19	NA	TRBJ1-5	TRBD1	CASSLFPPGQGFSNQPQHF	TGTGCCAGCAGTTTGTTTCCCCCGGGACAGGGGTTCAGCAATCAGCCCCAGCATTTT
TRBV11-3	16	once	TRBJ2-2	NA	CASSPPRDRNTGELFF	TGTGCCAGCAGCCCCCCGCGGGACAGAAACACCGGGGAGCTGTTTTTT